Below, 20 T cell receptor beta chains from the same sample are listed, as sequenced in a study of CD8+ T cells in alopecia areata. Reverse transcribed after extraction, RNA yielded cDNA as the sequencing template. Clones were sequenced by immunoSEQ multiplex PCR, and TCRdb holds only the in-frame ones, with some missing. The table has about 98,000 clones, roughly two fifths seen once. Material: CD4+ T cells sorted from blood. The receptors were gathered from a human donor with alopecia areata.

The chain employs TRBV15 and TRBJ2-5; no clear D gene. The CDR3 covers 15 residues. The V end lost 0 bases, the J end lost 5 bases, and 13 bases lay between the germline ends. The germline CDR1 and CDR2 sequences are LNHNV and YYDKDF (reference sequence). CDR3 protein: CATSRDGAGTETQYF. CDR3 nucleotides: TGTGCCACCAGCAGAGATGGCGCAGGTACGGAGACCCAGTACTTC.

Here the CDR3 DNA reads TGTGCCAGCAGTGGCGGCCGGGTTCAGTACTTC. Its protein product is CASSGGRVQYF. The rearrangement links TRBV25-1 to TRBJ2-4, with D hard to call. The V end was cut by 4 bases, the J end by 11 bases, with 9 bases between. The CDR3 is 11 amino acids. Per germline, CDR1 MGHDK and CDR2 SYGVNS.

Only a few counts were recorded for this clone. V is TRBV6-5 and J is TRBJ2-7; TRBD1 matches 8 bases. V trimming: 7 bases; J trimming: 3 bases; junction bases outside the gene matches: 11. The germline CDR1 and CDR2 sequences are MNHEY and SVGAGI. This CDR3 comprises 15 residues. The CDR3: CASTLGQGNSYEQYF. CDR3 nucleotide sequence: TGTGCCAGCACCCTCGGACAGGGTAATAGCTACGAGCAGTACTTC.

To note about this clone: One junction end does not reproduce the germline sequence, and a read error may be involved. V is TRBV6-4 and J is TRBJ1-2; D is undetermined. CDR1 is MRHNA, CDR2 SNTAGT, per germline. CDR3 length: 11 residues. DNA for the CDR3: TGTGCCAGCAGTGACTCGAGGCACACCTTCTTC. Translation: CASSDSRHTFF.

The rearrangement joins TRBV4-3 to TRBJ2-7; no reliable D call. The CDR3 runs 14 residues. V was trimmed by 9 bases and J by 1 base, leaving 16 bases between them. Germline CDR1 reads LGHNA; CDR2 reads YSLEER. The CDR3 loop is CASPLPVVSYEQYF. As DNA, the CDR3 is TGCGCCAGTCCCCTTCCAGTGGTTTCCTACGAGCAGTACTTC.

Here the CDR3 reads CSVLGPWINEQFF. Written as DNA, the CDR3 is TGCAGCGTTCTAGGGCCCTGGATCAATGAGCAGTTCTTC. The chain joins TRBV29-1 to TRBJ2-1, with D hard to call. This CDR3 is built from 13 residues. CDR1 SQVTM and CDR2 ANQGSEA come from the germline V gene. Trimming stripped 5 bases from V and 6 bases from J, with 14 bases between.

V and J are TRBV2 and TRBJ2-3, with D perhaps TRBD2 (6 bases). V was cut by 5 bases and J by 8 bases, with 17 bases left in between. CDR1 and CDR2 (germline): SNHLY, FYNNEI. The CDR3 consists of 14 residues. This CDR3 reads CASSPRAGSGTQYF. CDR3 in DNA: TGTGCCAGCAGTCCTAGAGCGGGTTCGGGTACGCAGTATTTT.

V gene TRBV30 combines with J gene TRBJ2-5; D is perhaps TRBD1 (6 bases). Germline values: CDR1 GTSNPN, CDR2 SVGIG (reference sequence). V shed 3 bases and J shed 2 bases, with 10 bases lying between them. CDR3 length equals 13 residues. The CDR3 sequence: CAWSPGAQETQYF. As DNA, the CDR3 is TGTGCCTGGAGCCCAGGGGCGCAAGAGACCCAGTACTTC.

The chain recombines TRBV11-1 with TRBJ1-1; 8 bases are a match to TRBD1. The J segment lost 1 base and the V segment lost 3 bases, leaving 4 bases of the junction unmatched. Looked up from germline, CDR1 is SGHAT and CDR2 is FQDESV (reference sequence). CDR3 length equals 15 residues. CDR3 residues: CASSFGGQGNTEAFF. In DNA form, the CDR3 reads TGTGCCAGCAGCTTCGGCGGACAGGGGAACACTGAAGCTTTCTTT.

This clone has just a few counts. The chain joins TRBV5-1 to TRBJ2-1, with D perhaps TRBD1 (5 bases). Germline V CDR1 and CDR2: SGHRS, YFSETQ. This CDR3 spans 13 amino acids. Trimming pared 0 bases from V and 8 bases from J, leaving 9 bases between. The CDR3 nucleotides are TGCGCCAGCAGCTTGGCCAAGGGGTATGAGCAGTTCTTC. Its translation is CASSLAKGYEQFF.

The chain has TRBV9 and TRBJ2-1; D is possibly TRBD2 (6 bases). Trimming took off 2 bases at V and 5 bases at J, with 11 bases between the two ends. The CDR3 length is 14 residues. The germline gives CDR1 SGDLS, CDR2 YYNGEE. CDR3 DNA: TGTGCCAGCAGCGTCTCGGGACTGAACAATGAGCAGTTCTTC. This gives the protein CASSVSGLNNEQFF.

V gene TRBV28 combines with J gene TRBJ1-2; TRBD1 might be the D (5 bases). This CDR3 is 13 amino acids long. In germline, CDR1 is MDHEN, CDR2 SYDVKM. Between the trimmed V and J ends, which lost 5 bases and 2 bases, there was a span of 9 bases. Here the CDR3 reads CASSRTRNYGYTF. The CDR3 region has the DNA TGTGCCAGCAGTCGGACAAGGAACTATGGCTACACCTTC.

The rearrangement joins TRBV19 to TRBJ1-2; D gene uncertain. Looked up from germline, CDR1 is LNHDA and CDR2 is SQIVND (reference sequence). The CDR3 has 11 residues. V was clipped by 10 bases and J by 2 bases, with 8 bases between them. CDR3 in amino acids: CAIRSNYGYTF. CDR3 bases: TGTGCCATACGCAGCAACTATGGCTACACCTTC.

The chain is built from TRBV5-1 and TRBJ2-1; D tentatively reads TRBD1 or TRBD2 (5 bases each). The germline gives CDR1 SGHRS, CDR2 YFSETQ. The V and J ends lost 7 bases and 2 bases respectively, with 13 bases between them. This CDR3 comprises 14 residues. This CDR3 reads CASSLGDAYNEQFF. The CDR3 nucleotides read TGCGCCAGCTCTCTGGGGGACGCCTACAATGAGCAGTTCTTC.

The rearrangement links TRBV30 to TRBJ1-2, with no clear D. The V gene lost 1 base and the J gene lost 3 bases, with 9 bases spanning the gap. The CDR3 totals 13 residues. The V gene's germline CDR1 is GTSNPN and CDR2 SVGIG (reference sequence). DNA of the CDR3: TGTGCCTGGAGTGAGCTGGGAGACTATGGCTACACCTTC. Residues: CAWSELGDYGYTF.

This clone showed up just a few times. Here the CDR3 reads CASSSGQGVIYGYTF. The DNA of the CDR3 is TGTGCCAGCAGTTCAGGACAGGGGGTTATCTATGGCTACACCTTC. The chain carries TRBV6-6 and TRBJ1-2, with 10 bases identical to TRBD1. CDR1 is MNHNY and CDR2 is SVGAGI in the germline V gene (reference sequence). CDR3 length: 15 amino acids. V lost 4 bases, J lost 4 bases, and 6 bases stayed unmatched.

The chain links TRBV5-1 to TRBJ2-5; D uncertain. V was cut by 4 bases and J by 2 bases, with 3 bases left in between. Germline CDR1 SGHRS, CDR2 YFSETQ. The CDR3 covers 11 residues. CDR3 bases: TGCGCCAGCAGCGTGCAAGAGACCCAGTACTTC. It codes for CASSVQETQYF.

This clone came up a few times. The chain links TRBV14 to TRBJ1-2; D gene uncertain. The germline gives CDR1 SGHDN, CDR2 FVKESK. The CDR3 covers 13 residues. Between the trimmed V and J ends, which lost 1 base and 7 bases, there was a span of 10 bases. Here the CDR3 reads CASSQVLESGYTF. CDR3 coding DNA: TGTGCCAGCAGCCAAGTCCTGGAGAGTGGCTACACCTTC.

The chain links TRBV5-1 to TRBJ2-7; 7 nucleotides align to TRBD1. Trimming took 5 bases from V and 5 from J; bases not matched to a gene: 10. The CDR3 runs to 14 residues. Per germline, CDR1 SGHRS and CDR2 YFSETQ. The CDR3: CASRPRQGPDEQYF. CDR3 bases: TGCGCCAGCAGACCACGACAGGGCCCCGACGAGCAGTACTTC. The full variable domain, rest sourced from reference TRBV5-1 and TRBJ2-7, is KAGVTQTPRYLIKTRGQQVTLSCSPISGHRSVSWYQQTPGQGLQFLFEYFSETQRNKGNFPGRFSGRQFSNSRSEMNVSTLELGDSALYLCASRPRQGPDEQYFGPGTRLTVT.

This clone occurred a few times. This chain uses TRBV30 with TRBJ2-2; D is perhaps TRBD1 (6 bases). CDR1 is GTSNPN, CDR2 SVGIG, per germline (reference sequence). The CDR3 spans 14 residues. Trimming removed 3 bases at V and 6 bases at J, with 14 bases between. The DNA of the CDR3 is TGTGCCTGGAGGCCCTCAGGGGAAGCCGGGGAGCTGTTTTTT. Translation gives CAWRPSGEAGELFF.